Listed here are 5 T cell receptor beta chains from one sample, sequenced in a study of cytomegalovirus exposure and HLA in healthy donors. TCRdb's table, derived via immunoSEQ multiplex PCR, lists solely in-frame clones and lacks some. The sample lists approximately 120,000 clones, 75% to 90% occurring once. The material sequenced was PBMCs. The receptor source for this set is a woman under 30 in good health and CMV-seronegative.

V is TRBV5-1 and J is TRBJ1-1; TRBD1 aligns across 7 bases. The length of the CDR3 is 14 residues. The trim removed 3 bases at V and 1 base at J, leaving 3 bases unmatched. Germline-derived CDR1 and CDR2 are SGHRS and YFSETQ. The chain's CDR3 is CASSWTGGNTEAFF. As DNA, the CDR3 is TGCGCCAGCAGCTGGACAGGAGGGAACACTGAAGCTTTCTTT. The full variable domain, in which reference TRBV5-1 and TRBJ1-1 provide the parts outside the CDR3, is KAGVTQTPRYLIKTRGQQVTLSCSPISGHRSVSWYQQTPGQGLQFLFEYFSETQRNKGNFPGRFSGRQFSNSRSEMNVSTLELGDSALYLCASSWTGGNTEAFFGQGTRLTVV.

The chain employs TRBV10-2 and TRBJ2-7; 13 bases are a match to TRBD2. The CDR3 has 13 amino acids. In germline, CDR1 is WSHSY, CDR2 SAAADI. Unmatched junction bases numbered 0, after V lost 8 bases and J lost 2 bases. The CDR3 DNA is TGCGCCAGCGGGACTAGCGGGACCTACGAGCAGTACTTC. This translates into CASGTSGTYEQYF.

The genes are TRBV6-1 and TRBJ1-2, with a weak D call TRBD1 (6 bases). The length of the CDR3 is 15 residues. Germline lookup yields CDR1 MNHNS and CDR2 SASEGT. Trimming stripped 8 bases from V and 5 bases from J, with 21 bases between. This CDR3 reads CASQAGASPEYGYTF. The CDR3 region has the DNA TGTGCCAGCCAGGCGGGGGCTAGTCCGGAATATGGCTACACCTTC.

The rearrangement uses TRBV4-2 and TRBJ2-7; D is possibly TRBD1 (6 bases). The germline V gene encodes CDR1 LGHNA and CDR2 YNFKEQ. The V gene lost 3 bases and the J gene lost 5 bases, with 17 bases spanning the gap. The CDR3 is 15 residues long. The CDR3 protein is CASSQPGQAMNEQYF. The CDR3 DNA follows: TGTGCCAGCAGCCAGCCGGGACAAGCTATGAACGAGCAGTACTTC.

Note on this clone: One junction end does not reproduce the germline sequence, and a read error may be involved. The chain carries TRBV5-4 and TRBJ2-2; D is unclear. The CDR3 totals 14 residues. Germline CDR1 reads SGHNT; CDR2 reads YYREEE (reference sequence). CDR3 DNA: TGTGCCAGCAGCTTGGTCAGGAACCCCGGGGAGCTGTTTTTT. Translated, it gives CASSLVRNPGELFF.